This record covers a single T cell receptor beta chain. Other DNA sequences within the sample encode an identical CDR3. As processed by the authors: Amplification from reference gene primers served as the basis for estimated nucleated cell counts. Assay used: immunoSEQ multiplex PCR; TCRdb lists only in-frame clones, some missing. V, J and clone size derive from that table, while D and trimming were established from the DNA sequence. The table has about 210,000 clones, 75% to 90% seen once. The sample is drawn from a study of blood T cell repertoires in COVID-19. In the study overall: T cells, B-cell-depleted T cells, or PBMCs provided the cDNA or gDNA that served as material.

The CDR3 totals 16 residues. Germline V gives CDR1 KGHSH, CDR2 LQKENI. Trimming left V 1 base short and J 0 bases short, with 9 bases between. The genes are TRBV18 and TRBJ2-2; D might be TRBD1 (6 bases). Sequencing was performed on peripheral blood. This clonotype originated in a woman aged 70 to 79 with COVID-19, enrolled during active disease. CDR3 coding DNA: TGTGCCAGCTCACCACGAGGGGGTCCGAACACCGGGGAGCTGTTTTTT. It encodes CASSPRGGPNTGELFF.